This is a list of T cell receptor beta chains from one sample in a study of T cell responses to AZD1222 COVID-19 vaccine. Here immunoSEQ multiplex PCR was the method, and the copy in TCRdb shows in-frame clones only, minus some. Of some 150,000 clones in the sample, around nine tenths were seen once. The sample in question was peripheral blood, obtained on day 0 of AZD1222 vaccination. These receptors all stem from an adult in good health. Both conserved end residues are part of each CDR3. D genes are given only for firm matches. Clone sizes are given selectively: once, few, many, or a class where the clone is expanded.

len: 16; abundance: NA; d_gene: NA; v_gene: TRBV28; j_gene: TRBJ2-6; CDR3nt: TGTGCCAGCAGTTTTATCGGGATCTCTGGGGCCAACGTCCTGACTTTC; CDR3aa: CASSFIGISGANVLTF
len: 18; abundance: NA; d_gene: TRBD1; v_gene: TRBV24-1; j_gene: TRBJ2-3; CDR3nt: TGTGCCACCAGTGATTTAGTGGACAGGGGGACAAGCACAGATACGCAGTATTTT; CDR3aa: CATSDLVDRGTSTDTQYF
len: 13; abundance: once; d_gene: NA; v_gene: TRBV6-2/TRBV6-3; j_gene: TRBJ1-5; CDR3nt: TGTGCCAGCAGTTATCGGAGGGATCAGCCCCAGCATTTT; CDR3aa: CASSYRRDQPQHF
len: 15; abundance: NA; d_gene: TRBD1; v_gene: TRBV7-9; j_gene: TRBJ1-2; CDR3nt: TGTGCCAGCAGCTCCGGACAGGGACTCACCTATGGCTACACCTTC; CDR3aa: CASSSGQGLTYGYTF
len: 13; abundance: NA; d_gene: NA; v_gene: TRBV7-9; j_gene: TRBJ1-4; CDR3nt: TGTGCCAGCAGACGCGGGGGGAATGAAAAACTGTTTTTT; CDR3aa: CASRRGGNEKLFF
len: 13; abundance: NA; d_gene: NA; v_gene: TRBV3-1/TRBV3-2; j_gene: TRBJ1-1; CDR3nt: TGTGCCAGCAGCCAAGCGACCATCACTGAAGCTTTCTTT; CDR3aa: CASSQATITEAFF
len: 14; abundance: NA; d_gene: NA; v_gene: TRBV5-4; j_gene: TRBJ1-1; CDR3nt: TGTGCCAGCAGCTTGGATCCGATGAACACTGAAGCTTTCTTT; CDR3aa: CASSLDPMNTEAFF
len: 15; abundance: NA; d_gene: TRBD1; v_gene: TRBV5-4; j_gene: TRBJ1-4; CDR3nt: TGTGCCAGCAGCCCTACCGGGACAGAGAATGAAAAACTGTTTTTT; CDR3aa: CASSPTGTENEKLFF
len: 13; abundance: NA; d_gene: NA; v_gene: TRBV15; j_gene: TRBJ2-3; CDR3nt: TGTGCCACCAGCAGTCTAGGCACAGATACGCAGTATTTT; CDR3aa: CATSSLGTDTQYF
len: 15; abundance: NA; d_gene: TRBD2; v_gene: TRBV10-3; j_gene: TRBJ2-1; CDR3nt: TGTGCCATCAGTCCGACTAGCGGGAGCTACAATGAGCAGTTCTTC; CDR3aa: CAISPTSGSYNEQFF
len: 13; abundance: NA; d_gene: NA; v_gene: TRBV28; j_gene: TRBJ2-5; CDR3nt: TGTGCCAGCAACGGGGGACGGTTAGGGACCCAGTACTTC; CDR3aa: CASNGGRLGTQYF
len: 14; abundance: NA; d_gene: NA; v_gene: TRBV11-1; j_gene: TRBJ1-1; CDR3nt: TGTGCCAGCAGCTTGGACAGAAAGAACACTGAAGCTTTCTTT; CDR3aa: CASSLDRKNTEAFF
len: 14; abundance: few; d_gene: TRBD1; v_gene: TRBV5-5; j_gene: TRBJ1-6; CDR3nt: TGTGCCAGCAGCTGGCGGACAGGGGGCTCACCCCTCCACTTT; CDR3aa: CASSWRTGGSPLHF
len: 13; abundance: NA; d_gene: TRBD1; v_gene: TRBV7-9; j_gene: TRBJ2-5; CDR3nt: TGTGCCAGCACCGGACAGGGTGGTGAGACCCAGTACTTC; CDR3aa: CASTGQGGETQYF
len: 14; abundance: NA; d_gene: TRBD1; v_gene: TRBV24-1; j_gene: TRBJ1-6; CDR3nt: TGTGCCACCAGTGACCATGTACAGGGGCCACCCCTCCACTTT; CDR3aa: CATSDHVQGPPLHF
len: 15; abundance: NA; d_gene: NA; v_gene: TRBV7-2; j_gene: TRBJ2-5; CDR3nt: TGTGCCAGCAGCTTAGGAGGGGTAGTTCAAGAGACCCAGTACTTC; CDR3aa: CASSLGGVVQETQYF
len: 13; abundance: once; d_gene: NA; v_gene: TRBV19; j_gene: TRBJ2-1; CDR3nt: TGTGCCAGTAGTCACAACGGGTTCAATGAGCAGTTCTTC; CDR3aa: CASSHNGFNEQFF
len: 15; abundance: NA; d_gene: NA; v_gene: TRBV10-3; j_gene: TRBJ1-2; CDR3nt: TGTGCCATCAGTGACGGGGACGCGGGGGGCTATGGCTACACCTTC; CDR3aa: CAISDGDAGGYGYTF
len: 11; abundance: NA; d_gene: NA; v_gene: TRBV12-3/TRBV12-4; j_gene: TRBJ1-2; CDR3nt: TGTGCCAGCAAGGGGACTGCGAGCTACACCTTC; CDR3aa: CASKGTASYTF
len: 15; abundance: NA; d_gene: NA; v_gene: TRBV14; j_gene: TRBJ2-4; CDR3nt: TGTGCCAGCAGCCAAGCCAGGGGTTGGGGAAACATTCAGTACTTC; CDR3aa: CASSQARGWGNIQYF
len: 12; abundance: NA; d_gene: NA; v_gene: TRBV28; j_gene: TRBJ2-7; CDR3nt: TGTGCCAGCAGTTCGGCCAACTACGAGCAGTACTTC; CDR3aa: CASSSANYEQYF
len: 14; abundance: once; d_gene: NA; v_gene: TRBV15; j_gene: TRBJ1-2; CDR3nt: TGTGCCACCAGCGTTGATCGAGGAATAGGAGGCTACACCTTC; CDR3aa: CATSVDRGIGGYTF
len: 16; abundance: NA; d_gene: TRBD2; v_gene: TRBV3-1/TRBV3-2; j_gene: TRBJ2-1; CDR3nt: TGTGCCAGCAGCCAAGGGGGACTAACCTCCTACAATGAGCAGTTCTTC; CDR3aa: CASSQGGLTSYNEQFF
len: 15; abundance: NA; d_gene: TRBD1; v_gene: TRBV6-2/TRBV6-3; j_gene: TRBJ1-2; CDR3nt: TGCGCCAGCAGTTCTTATGCATACAGGGGCGATGGCTACACCTTC; CDR3aa: CASSSYAYRGDGYTF
len: 15; abundance: NA; d_gene: NA; v_gene: TRBV19; j_gene: TRBJ2-7; CDR3nt: TGTGCCAGTAGTTCCAGGGGCGTCTCCTCCTACGAGCAGTACTTC; CDR3aa: CASSSRGVSSYEQYF
len: 15; abundance: NA; d_gene: TRBD2; v_gene: TRBV2; j_gene: TRBJ2-1; CDR3nt: TGTGCCAGCAGTGACGGACTAGCCTCCTACAATGAGCAGTTCTTC; CDR3aa: CASSDGLASYNEQFF
len: 14; abundance: NA; d_gene: NA; v_gene: TRBV2; j_gene: TRBJ2-7; CDR3nt: TGTGCCAGCAGTCCTACATACTTAACCTACGAGCAGTACTTC; CDR3aa: CASSPTYLTYEQYF
len: 11; abundance: NA; d_gene: NA; v_gene: TRBV6-2/TRBV6-3; j_gene: TRBJ2-1; CDR3nt: TGTGCCAGCAGTTTCGTAGAGGAGCAGTTCTTC; CDR3aa: CASSFVEEQFF
len: 15; abundance: few; d_gene: NA; v_gene: TRBV25-1; j_gene: TRBJ2-2; CDR3nt: TGTGCCAGCACTCCGAAAGAGGTGAACACCGGGGAGCTGTTTTTT; CDR3aa: CASTPKEVNTGELFF